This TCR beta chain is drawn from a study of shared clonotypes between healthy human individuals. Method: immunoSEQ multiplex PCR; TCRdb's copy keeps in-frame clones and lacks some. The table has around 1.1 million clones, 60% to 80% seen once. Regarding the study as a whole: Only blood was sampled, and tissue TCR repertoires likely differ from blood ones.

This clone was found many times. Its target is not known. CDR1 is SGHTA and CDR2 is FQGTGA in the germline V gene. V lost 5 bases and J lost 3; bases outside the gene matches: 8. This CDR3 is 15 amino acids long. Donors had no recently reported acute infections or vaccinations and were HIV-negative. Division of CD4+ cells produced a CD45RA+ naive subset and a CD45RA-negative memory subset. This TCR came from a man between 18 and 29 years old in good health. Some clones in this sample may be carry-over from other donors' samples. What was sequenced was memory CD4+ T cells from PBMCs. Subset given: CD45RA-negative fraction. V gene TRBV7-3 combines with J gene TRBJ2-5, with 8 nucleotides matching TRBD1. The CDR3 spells CASSHLAGGKETQYF. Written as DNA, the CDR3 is TGTGCCAGCAGCCACCTCGCAGGGGGCAAAGAGACCCAGTACTTC.